A single TCR beta chain is shown here with its context. Other DNA sequences of this sample code for an identical CDR3. Authors' data handling: The assay estimated nucleated cells by amplifying reference gene primers. Data came from immunoSEQ multiplex PCR; TCRdb stores just in-frame clones and leaves some out. That table furnishes V, J and clone size, whereas the DNA furnished D and trimming. The table includes 180,000 or so clones, 88% detected once. The CDR3 is 13 residues long. Germline CDR1 reads GTSNPN; CDR2 reads SVGIG (reference sequence). V lost 3 bases and J lost 1, with 9 bases in between. This entry belongs to a study of blood T cell repertoires in COVID-19. Overall study: PBMCs, B-cell-depleted T cells, or T cells were the source of the cDNA or gDNA that made up the material.

The sample consisted of peripheral blood. The origin of this receptor is a man between 18 and 35 years old with active or convalescent COVID-19. V and J are TRBV30 and TRBJ1-2; D unclear. Written as DNA, the CDR3 is TGTGCCTGGAGCCCCGGGGTTAACTATGGCTACACCTTC. Amino acid sequence: CAWSPGVNYGYTF.